This TCR beta chain came from a study of response to subunit inactivated influenza vaccine. Losses at the gene ends were 2 bases for V and 5 bases for J; bases not matched to a gene: 4. In germline, CDR1 is SGHTA, CDR2 FQGNSA. The CDR3 is 16 amino acids. TCRdb redid the calling of the RT-PCR reads with MiXCR, one entry per CDR3 protein. This sample has 400,000 to 650,000 distinct CDR3 sequences, with 7.2% found just once. Worth noting for this clonotype: Its antigen is not identified.

Study-level points and caveats: Authors suggested that a seasonal influenza vaccination recruits few new T cells each time.

This clonotype was obtained from a man aged 50 to 75 who received an inactivated influenza vaccine. The J gene is TRBJ2-2, the V gene TRBV7-2; 11 nucleotides agree with TRBD2. The sequenced sample was PBMCs from blood, obtained around 25 months after vaccination. DNA for the CDR3: TGTGCCAGCAGCTTAATGCTAGCGGGGGGTACCGGGGAGCTGTTTTTT. It codes for CASSLMLAGGTGELFF.